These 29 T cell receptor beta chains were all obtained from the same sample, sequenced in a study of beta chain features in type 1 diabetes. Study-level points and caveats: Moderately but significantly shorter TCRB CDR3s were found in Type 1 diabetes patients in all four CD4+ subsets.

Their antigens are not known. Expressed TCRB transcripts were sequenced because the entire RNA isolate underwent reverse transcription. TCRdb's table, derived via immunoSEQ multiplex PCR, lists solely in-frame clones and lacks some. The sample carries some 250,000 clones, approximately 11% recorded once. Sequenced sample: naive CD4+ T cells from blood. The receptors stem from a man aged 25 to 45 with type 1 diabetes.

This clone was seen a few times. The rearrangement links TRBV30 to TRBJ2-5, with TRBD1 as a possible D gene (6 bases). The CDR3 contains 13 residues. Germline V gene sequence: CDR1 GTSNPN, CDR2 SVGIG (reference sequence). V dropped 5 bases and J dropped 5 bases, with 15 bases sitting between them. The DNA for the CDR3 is TGTGCCTGGGCCCCGGGACATAGGGAGACCCAGTACTTC. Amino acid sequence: CAWAPGHRETQYF.

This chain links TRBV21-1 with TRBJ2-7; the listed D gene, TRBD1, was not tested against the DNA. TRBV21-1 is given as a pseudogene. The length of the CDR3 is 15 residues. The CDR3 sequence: CASSKGRDRSYEQYF. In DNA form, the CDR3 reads TGTGCCAGCAGCAAAGGCCGGGACAGATCCTACGAGCAGTACTTC.

The CDR3 sequence: CASSLTGAYEQYF. In DNA, the CDR3 is TGTGCCAGCAGCCTCACGGGGGCCTACGAGCAGTACTTC. This sequence joins TRBV7-8 and TRBJ2-7; the D gene is possibly TRBD2 (6 bases). The CDR3 contains 13 residues. The V and J ends lost 5 bases and 2 bases respectively, with 10 bases between them. The germline V gene encodes CDR1 SGHVS and CDR2 FQNEAQ.

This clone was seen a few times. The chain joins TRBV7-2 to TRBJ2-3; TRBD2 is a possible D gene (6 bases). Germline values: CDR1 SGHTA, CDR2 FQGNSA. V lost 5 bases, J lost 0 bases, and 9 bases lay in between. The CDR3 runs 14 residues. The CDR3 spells CASSPGTSTDTQYF. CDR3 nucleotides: TGTGCCAGCAGCCCAGGGACTAGCACAGATACGCAGTATTTT.

CDR3 loop: CAWSQAAGNTIYF. The CDR3, as DNA: TGTGCCTGGAGCCAGGCTGCTGGAAACACCATATATTTT. The genes are TRBV30 and TRBJ1-3; D gene ambiguous. The germline V and J ends were trimmed by 3 bases and 2 bases, with 8 bases remaining between them. This CDR3 comprises 13 residues. CDR1 and CDR2 from the germline V gene are GTSNPN and SVGIG (reference sequence).

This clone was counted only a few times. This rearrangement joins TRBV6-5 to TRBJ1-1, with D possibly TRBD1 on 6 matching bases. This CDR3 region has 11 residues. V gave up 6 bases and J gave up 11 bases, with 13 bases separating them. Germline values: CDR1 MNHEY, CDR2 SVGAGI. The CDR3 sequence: CASRQGFGAFF. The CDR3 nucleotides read TGTGCCAGCAGACAGGGTTTTGGGGCTTTCTTT.

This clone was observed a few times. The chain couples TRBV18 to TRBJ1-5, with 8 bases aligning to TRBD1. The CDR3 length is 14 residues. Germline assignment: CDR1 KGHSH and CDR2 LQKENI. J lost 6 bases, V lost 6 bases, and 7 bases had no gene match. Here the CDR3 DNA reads TGTGCCAGCTCGCTTCAGGGGGCTGGTCAGCCCCAGCATTTT. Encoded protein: CASSLQGAGQPQHF.

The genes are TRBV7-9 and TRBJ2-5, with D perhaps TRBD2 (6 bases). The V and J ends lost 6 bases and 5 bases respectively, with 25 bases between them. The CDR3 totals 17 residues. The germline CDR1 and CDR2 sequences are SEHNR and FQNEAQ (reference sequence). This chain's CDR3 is CASRNRPGEPSAETQYF. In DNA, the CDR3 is TGTGCCAGCAGAAACCGTCCGGGAGAACCTTCGGCGGAGACCCAGTACTTC.

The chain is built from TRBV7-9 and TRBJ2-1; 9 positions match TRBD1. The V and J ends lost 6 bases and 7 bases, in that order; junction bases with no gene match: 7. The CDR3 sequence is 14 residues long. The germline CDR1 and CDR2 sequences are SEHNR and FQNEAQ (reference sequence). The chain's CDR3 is CASRLQGAWNEQFF. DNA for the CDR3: TGTGCCAGCAGACTACAGGGGGCTTGGAATGAGCAGTTCTTC.

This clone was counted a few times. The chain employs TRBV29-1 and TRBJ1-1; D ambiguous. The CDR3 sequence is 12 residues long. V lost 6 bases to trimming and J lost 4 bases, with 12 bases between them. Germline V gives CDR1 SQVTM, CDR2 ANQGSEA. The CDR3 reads CSVQRGFTEAFF. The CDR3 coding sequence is TGCAGCGTCCAAAGAGGTTTCACTGAAGCTTTCTTT.

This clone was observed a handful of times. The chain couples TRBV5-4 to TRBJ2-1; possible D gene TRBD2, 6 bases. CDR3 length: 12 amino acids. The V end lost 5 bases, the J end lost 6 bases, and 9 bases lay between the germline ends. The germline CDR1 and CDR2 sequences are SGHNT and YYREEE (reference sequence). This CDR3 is CASRGGVNEQFF. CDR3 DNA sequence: TGTGCCAGCAGGGGGGGAGTCAATGAGCAGTTCTTC.

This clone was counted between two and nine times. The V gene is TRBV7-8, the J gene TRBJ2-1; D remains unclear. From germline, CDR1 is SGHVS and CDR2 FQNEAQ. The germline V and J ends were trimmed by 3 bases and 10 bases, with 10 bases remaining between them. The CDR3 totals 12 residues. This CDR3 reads CASSFVSREQFF. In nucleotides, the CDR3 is TGTGCCAGCAGCTTCGTGTCCAGAGAGCAGTTCTTC.

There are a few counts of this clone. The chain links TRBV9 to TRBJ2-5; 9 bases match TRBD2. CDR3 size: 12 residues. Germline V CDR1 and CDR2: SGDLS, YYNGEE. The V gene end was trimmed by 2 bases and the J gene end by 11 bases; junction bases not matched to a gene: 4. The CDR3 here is CASSVLAGNQYF. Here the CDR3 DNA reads TGTGCCAGCAGCGTCCTAGCGGGGAATCAGTACTTC.

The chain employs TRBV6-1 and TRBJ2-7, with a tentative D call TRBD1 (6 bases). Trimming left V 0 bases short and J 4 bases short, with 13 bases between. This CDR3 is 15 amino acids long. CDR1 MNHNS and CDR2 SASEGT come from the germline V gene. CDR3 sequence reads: CASSEAGAGPYEQYF. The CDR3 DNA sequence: TGTGCCAGCAGTGAAGCGGGGGCAGGGCCATACGAGCAGTACTTC.

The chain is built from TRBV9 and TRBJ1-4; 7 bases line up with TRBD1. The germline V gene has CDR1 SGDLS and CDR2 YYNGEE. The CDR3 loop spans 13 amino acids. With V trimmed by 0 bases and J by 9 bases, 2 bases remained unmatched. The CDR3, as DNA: TGTGCCAGCAGCGTAGGACAGGGCAAAAAACTGTTTTTT. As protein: CASSVGQGKKLFF. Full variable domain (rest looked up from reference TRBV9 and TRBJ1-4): DSGVTQTPKHLITATGQRVTLRCSPRSGDLSVYWYQQSLDQGLQFLIQYYNGEERAKGNILERFSAQQFPDLHSELNLSSLELGDSALYFCASSVGQGKKLFFGSGTQLSVL.

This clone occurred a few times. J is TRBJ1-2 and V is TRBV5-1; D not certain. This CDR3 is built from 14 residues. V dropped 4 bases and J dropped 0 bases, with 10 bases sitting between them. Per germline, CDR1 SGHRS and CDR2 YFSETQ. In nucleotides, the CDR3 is TGCGCCAGCAGCCCGACGGGAGCTAACTATGGCTACACCTTC. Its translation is CASSPTGANYGYTF.

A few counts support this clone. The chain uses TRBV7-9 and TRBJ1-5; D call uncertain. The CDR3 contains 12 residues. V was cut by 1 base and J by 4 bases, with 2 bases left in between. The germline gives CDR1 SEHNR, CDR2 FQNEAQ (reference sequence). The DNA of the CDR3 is TGTGCCAGCAGCTTAGTAAATCAGCCCCAGCATTTT. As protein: CASSLVNQPQHF.

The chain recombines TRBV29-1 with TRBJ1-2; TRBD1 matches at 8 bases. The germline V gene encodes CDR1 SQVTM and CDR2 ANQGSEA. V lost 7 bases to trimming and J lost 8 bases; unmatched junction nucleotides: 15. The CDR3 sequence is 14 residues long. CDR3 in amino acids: CSATDRGDLRGYTF. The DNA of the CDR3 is TGCAGCGCCACTGACAGGGGCGACCTCAGAGGCTACACCTTC. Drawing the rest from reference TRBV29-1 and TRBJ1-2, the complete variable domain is SAVISQKPSRDICQRGTSLTIQCQVDSQVTMMFWYRQQPGQSLTLIATANQGSEATYESGFVIDKFPISRPNLTFSTLTVSNMSPEDSSIYLCSATDRGDLRGYTFGSGTRLTVV.

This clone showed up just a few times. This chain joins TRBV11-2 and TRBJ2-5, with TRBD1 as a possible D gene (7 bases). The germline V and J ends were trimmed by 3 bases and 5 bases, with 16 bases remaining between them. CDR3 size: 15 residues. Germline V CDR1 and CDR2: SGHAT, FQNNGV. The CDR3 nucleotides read TGTGCCAGCAGCTTCAGGGGGGCCGGACGGGAGACCCAGTACTTC. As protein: CASSFRGAGRETQYF.

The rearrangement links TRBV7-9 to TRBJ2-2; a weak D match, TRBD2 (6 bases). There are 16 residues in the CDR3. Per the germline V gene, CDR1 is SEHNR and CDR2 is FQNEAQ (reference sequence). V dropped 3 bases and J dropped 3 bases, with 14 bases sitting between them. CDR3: CASSFTRGGDTGELFF. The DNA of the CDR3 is TGTGCCAGCAGCTTTACTCGGGGCGGGGACACCGGGGAGCTGTTTTTT.

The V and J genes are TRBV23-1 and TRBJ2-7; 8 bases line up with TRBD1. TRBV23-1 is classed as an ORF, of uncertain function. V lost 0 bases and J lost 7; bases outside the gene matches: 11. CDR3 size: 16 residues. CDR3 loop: CASSQSFGQGNGEQYF. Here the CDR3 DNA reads TGCGCCAGCAGTCAATCCTTCGGACAGGGTAACGGTGAGCAGTACTTC.

The CDR3 DNA reads TGCGCCAGCAGCTTGGGCTGGGGGCTGCCCGGGGAGCTGTTTTTT. Protein: CASSLGWGLPGELFF. The chain is built from TRBV5-1 and TRBJ2-2; a weak D match, TRBD1 (6 bases). The CDR3 loop spans 15 amino acids. V was shortened by 0 bases and J by 6 bases, with 12 bases between the two germline ends. CDR1 SGHRS and CDR2 YFSETQ come from the germline V gene.

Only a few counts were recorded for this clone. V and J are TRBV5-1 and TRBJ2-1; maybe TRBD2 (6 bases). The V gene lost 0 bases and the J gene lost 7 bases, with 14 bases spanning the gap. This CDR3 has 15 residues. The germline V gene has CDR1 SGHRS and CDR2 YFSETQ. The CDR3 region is CASSLAAGRMNEQFF. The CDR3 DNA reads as TGCGCCAGCAGCTTGGCGGCTGGGAGGATGAATGAGCAGTTCTTC. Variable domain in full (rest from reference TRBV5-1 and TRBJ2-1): KAGVTQTPRYLIKTRGQQVTLSCSPISGHRSVSWYQQTPGQGLQFLFEYFSETQRNKGNFPGRFSGRQFSNSRSEMNVSTLELGDSALYLCASSLAAGRMNEQFFGPGTRLTVL.

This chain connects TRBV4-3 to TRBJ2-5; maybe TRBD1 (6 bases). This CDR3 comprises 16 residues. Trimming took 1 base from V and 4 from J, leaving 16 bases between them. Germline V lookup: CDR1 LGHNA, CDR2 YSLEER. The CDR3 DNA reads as TGCGCCAGCAGCCAAGGCGGACACAGGGCGGGAGAGACCCAGTACTTC. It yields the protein CASSQGGHRAGETQYF.

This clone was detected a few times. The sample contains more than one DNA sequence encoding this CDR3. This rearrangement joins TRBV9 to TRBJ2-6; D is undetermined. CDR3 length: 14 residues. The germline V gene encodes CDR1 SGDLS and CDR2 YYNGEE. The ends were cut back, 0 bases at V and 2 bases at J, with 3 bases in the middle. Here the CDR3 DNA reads TGTGCCAGCAGCGTAGCGGCTGGGGCCAACGTCCTGACTTTC. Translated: CASSVAAGANVLTF.

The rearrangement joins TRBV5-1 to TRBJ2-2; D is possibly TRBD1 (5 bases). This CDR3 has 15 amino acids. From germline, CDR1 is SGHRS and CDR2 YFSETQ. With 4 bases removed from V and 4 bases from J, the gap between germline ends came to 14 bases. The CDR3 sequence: CASSLGAVGTGELFF. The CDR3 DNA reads TGCGCCAGCAGCCTTGGGGCAGTCGGCACCGGGGAGCTGTTTTTT.

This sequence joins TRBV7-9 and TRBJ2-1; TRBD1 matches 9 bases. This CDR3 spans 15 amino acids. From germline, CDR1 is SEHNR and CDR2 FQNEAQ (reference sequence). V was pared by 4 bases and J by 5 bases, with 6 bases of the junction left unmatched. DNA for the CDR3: TGTGCCAGCAGCTATAGACAGGGGGTTAACAATGAGCAGTTCTTC. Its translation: CASSYRQGVNNEQFF.

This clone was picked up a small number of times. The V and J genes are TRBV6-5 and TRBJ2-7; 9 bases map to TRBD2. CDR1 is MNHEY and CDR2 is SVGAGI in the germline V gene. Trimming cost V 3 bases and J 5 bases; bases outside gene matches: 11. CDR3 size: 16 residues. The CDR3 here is CASSYTSGGRSNEQYF. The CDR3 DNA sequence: TGTGCCAGCAGTTATACCAGCGGGGGGAGATCGAACGAGCAGTACTTC.

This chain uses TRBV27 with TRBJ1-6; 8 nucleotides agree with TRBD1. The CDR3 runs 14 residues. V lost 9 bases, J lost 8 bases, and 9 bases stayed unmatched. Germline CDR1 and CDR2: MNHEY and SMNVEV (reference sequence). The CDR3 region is CASRQGANYSPLHF. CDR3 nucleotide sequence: TGTGCCAGTCGGCAGGGGGCGAATTATTCACCCCTCCACTTT.